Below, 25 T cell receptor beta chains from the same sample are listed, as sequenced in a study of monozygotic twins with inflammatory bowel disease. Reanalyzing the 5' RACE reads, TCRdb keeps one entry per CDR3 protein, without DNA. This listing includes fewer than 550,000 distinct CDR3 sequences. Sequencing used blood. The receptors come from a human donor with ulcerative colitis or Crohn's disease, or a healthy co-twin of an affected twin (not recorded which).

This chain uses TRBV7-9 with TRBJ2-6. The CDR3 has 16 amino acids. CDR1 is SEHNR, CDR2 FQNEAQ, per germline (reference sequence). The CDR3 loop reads CASGEDLSHGANVLTF.

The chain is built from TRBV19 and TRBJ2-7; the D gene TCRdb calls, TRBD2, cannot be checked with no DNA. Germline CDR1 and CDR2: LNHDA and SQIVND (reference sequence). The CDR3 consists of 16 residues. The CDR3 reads CASSTTLAKHSYEQYF. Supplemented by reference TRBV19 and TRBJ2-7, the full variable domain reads DGGITQSPKYLFRKEGQNVTLSCEQNLNHDAMYWYRQDPGQGLRLIYYSQIVNDFQKGDIAEGYSVSREKKESFPLTVTSAQKNPTAFYLCASSTTLAKHSYEQYFGPGTRLTVT.

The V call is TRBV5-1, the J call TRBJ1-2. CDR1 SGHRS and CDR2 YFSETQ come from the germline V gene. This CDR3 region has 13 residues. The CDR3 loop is CASSLDTNYGYTF. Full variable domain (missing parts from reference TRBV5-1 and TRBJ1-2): KAGVTQTPRYLIKTRGQQVTLSCSPISGHRSVSWYQQTPGQGLQFLFEYFSETQRNKGNFPGRFSGRQFSNSRSEMNVSTLELGDSALYLCASSLDTNYGYTFGSGTRLTVV.

CDR3 sequence: CAIGEGDYNEQFF. The chain links TRBV10-3 to TRBJ2-1. The CDR3 has 13 residues. Germline CDR1 ENHRY, CDR2 SYGVKD.

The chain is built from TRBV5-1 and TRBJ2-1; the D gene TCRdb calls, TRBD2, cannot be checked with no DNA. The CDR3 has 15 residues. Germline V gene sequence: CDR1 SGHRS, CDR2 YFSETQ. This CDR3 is CASSLASGLSNEQFF.

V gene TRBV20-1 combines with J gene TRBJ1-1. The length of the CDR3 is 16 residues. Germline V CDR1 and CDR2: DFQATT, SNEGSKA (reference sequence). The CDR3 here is CSASFIILNPNTEAFF.

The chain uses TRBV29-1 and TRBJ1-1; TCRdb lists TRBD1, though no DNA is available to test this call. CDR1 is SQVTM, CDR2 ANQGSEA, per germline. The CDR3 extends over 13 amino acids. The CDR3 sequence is CSVCQAKNTEAFF. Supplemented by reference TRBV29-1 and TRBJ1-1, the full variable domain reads SAVISQKPSRDICQRGTSLTIQCQVDSQVTMMFWYRQQPGQSLTLIATANQGSEATYESGFVIDKFPISRPNLTFSTLTVSNMSPEDSSIYLCSVCQAKNTEAFFGQGTRLTVV.

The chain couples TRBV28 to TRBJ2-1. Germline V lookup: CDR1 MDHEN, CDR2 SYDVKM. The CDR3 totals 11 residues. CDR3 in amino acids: CASSSWGSQFF.

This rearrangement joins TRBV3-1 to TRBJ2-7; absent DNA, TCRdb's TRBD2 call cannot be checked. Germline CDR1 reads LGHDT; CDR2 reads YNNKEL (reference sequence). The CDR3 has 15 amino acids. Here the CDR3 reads CASSQAASGNYEQYF.

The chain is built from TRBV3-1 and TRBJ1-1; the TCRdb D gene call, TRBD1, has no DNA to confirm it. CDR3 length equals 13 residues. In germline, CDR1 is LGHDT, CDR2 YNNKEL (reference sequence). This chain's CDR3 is CASSFRTGTEAFF.

CDR3 amino acids: CASSPLGTLQETQYF. The chain links TRBV28 to TRBJ2-5; TCRdb returns TRBD1, unconfirmable since there is no DNA. Germline V CDR1 and CDR2: MDHEN, SYDVKM. The CDR3 sequence is 15 residues long.

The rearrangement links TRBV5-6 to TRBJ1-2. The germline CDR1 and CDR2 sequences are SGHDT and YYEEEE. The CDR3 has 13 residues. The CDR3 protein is CASSFGSAYGYTF.

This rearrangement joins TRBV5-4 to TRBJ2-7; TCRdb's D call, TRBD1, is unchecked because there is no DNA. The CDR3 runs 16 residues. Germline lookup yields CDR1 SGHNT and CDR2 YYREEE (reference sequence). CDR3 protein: CANSLAPGSGAYEQYF. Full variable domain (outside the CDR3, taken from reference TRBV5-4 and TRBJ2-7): ETGVTQSPTHLIKTRGQQVTLRCSSQSGHNTVSWYQQALGQGPQFIFQYYREEENGRGNFPPRFSGLQFPNYSSELNVNALELDDSALYLCANSLAPGSGAYEQYFGPGTRLTVT.

The CDR3 here is CSARAGGVSNYGYTF. The chain uses TRBV20-1 and TRBJ1-2; TCRdb lists TRBD1, though no DNA is available to test this call. This CDR3 has 15 amino acids. Germline assignment: CDR1 DFQATT and CDR2 SNEGSKA (reference sequence).

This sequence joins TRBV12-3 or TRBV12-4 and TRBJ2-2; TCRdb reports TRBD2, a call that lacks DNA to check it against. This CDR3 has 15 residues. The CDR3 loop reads CASSAGTISLGELFF.

CDR3 sequence: CASSPTRQVFTYNEQFF. The chain joins TRBV5-6 to TRBJ2-1; TCRdb gives TRBD1 as the D gene, but with no DNA this cannot be confirmed. The CDR3 runs to 17 residues. Germline V CDR1 and CDR2: SGHDT, YYEEEE.

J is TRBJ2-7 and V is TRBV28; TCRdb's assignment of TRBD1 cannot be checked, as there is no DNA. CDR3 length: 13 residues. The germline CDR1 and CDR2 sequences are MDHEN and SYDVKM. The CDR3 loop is CASSPGRAGKQYF.

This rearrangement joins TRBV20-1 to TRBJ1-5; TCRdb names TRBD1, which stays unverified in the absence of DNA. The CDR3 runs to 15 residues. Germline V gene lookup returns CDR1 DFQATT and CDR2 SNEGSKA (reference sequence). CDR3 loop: CSARSRAGFYQPQHF.

CDR3: CASRETVLAEQFF. The chain recombines TRBV28 with TRBJ2-1; TCRdb proposes TRBD1, but this gene call is untestable without DNA. Germline V CDR1 and CDR2: MDHEN, SYDVKM. The CDR3 length is 13 residues. Together with reference TRBV28 and TRBJ2-1, the CDR3 gives the full variable domain: DVKVTQSSRYLVKRTGEKVFLECVQDMDHENMFWYRQDPGLGLRLIYFSYDVKMKEKGDIPEGYSVSREKKERFSLILESASTNQTSMYLCASRETVLAEQFFGPGTRLTVL.

CDR3 in amino acids: CASSLGGAQQETQYF. The V and J genes are TRBV7-6 and TRBJ2-5; the D gene TCRdb calls, TRBD2, cannot be checked with no DNA. Germline V lookup: CDR1 SGHVS, CDR2 FNYEAQ. The CDR3 consists of 15 residues.

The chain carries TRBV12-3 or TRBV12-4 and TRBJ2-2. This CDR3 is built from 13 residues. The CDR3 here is CASSLYGTGELFF.

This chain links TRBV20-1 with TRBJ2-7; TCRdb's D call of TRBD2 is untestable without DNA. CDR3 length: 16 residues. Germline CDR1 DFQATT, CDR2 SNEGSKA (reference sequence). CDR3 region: CSARDGEGESNYEQYF.

The CDR3: CSALREWSSLAGRGDTQYF. The gene calls are TRBV20-1 and TRBJ2-3; there is no DNA to check the TCRdb D call of TRBD2. In germline, CDR1 is DFQATT, CDR2 SNEGSKA (reference sequence). There are 19 residues in the CDR3.

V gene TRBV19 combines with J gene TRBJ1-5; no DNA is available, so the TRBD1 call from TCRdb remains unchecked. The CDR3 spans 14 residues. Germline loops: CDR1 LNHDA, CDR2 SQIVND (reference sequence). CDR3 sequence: CASRITGVDQPQHF.

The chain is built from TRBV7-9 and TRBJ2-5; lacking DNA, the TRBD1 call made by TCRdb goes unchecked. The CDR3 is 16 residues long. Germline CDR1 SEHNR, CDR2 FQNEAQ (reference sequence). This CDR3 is CASSVLLGGGEETQYF.